The present T cell receptor (beta chain) was sequenced within a study of CD8+ T cells in alopecia areata. Study overall: People stayed on tofacitinib for 6 to 18 months, then stopped the drug for 6 months. General study findings and limits: Greater clonality was observed in lesional scalp samples, especially alopecia totalis/universalis, versus normal scalp. Scalp clonality and expanded CD8+ clones among the top 100 showed significant decreases with tofacitinib.

The CDR3 covers 16 residues. Per the germline V gene, CDR1 is SGHVS and CDR2 is FNYEAQ. Trimming cost V 1 base and J 13 bases; bases outside gene matches: 16. Comment on this clone: Antigen: not known.

Following extraction, RNA underwent reverse transcription to cDNA, which served as the sequencing template. Only in-frame clones appear in the TCRdb table, and some are missing; sequencing was by immunoSEQ multiplex PCR. The table lists fewer than 110,000 clones, around 86% of them singletons. The treatment here: oral pan-JAK inhibitor, 5-10 mg twice daily. The origin of this receptor is a human donor with alopecia areata. The chain combines TRBV7-6 with TRBJ2-5; 9 bases agree with TRBD2. Sequences were derived from CD8+ T cells sorted from blood, sampled between weeks 30 and 35, from a patient treated with tofacitinib. This CDR3 is CASSLDGRLAGQLRYF. In DNA, the CDR3 is TGTGCCAGCAGCTTAGATGGGCGGCTAGCGGGACAGCTACGGTACTTC.